A selection of T cell receptor beta chains follows, all from one sample in a study of T-cell reconstitution after alpha-beta-depleted transplantation in children. TCRdb re-called the PCR reads through MiXCR, storing one row per CDR3 protein. The table shows some 520,000 distinct CDR3 sequences, with approximately 32% occurring only once. This material consisted of PBMCs from the stem cell graft donor, taken from the stem cell graft. All receptors come from a human donor who donated a stem cell graft to a child with aplastic anemia. Both conserved end residues are part of each CDR3. The D gene is left open where the match is weak. Size values are once, few and many counts, or a class for expanded clones, and some rows have none.

j_call,v_call,clone_size,d_call,cdr3_aa,cdr3_nt
TRBJ1-1,TRBV27,.,.,CASSLTGSVNTEAFF,TGTGCCAGCAGTCTCACAGGGAGTGTGAACACTGAAGCTTTCTTT
TRBJ1-1,TRBV12-3/TRBV12-4,few,.,CASRSGGTNTEAFF,TGTGCCAGCAGGTCCGGGGGGACGAACACTGAAGCTTTCTTT
TRBJ1-3,TRBV6-5,.,.,CASSYSMRGPSSGNTIYF,TGTGCCAGCAGTTACTCGATGAGGGGTCCCAGCTCTGGAAACACCATATATTTT
TRBJ2-7,TRBV6-5,.,.,CASSYRGSFSEQYF,TGTGCCAGCAGTTATCGGGGGTCCTTCTCCGAGCAGTACTTC
TRBJ2-1,TRBV5-6,few,TRBD1,CASSSGGDSYNEQFF,TGTGCCAGCAGCTCAGGGGGCGACTCCTACAATGAGCAGTTCTTC
TRBJ2-2,TRBV6-2/TRBV6-3,.,.,CASSYRPSRDGELFF,TGTGCCAGCAGTTACAGGCCTTCTCGGGACGGGGAGCTGTTTTTT
TRBJ1-1,TRBV10-3,.,TRBD1,CAISESGTGVLITEAFF,TGTGCCATCAGTGAGTCGGGGACAGGGGTCTTAATCACTGAAGCTTTCTTT
TRBJ1-6,TRBV5-4,.,.,CASQGANDNSPLHF,TGTGCCAGCCAGGGTGCCAACGACAATTCACCCCTCCACTTT
TRBJ2-5,TRBV6-4,few,.,CASSDPRTRETQYF,TGTGCCAGCAGTGACCCACGAACGAGGGAGACCCAGTACTTC
TRBJ2-1,TRBV9,.,TRBD1,CASNPGQGHGEQFF,TGTGCCAGCAACCCGGGACAGGGGCATGGTGAGCAGTTCTTC
TRBJ1-4,TRBV11-2,.,.,CASRKLWGTNEKLFF,TGTGCCAGCAGGAAGCTTTGGGGAACTAATGAAAAACTGTTTTTT
TRBJ2-4,TRBV6-2/TRBV6-3,few,TRBD2,CASSLLGLAKNIQYF,TGTGCCAGCAGCCTACTGGGACTAGCGAAAAACATTCAGTACTTC
TRBJ2-1,TRBV30,.,TRBD2,CAWSVLGWTSSNEQFF,TGTGCCTGGAGTGTACTCGGGTGGACTAGCAGCAATGAGCAGTTCTTC
TRBJ1-1,TRBV21-1,few,.,CASSINDRGDTEAFF,TGTGCCAGCAGCATTAACGACAGGGGGGACACTGAAGCTTTCTTT
TRBJ1-2,TRBV30,.,.,CAWLGGGRLVSKRYTF,TGTGCCTGGCTTGGGGGCGGTAGGTTAGTTTCGAAACGCTACACCTTC